Here is one TCR beta chain with its context. Its antigen has not been determined. No much larger clonotype is one base removed from it; base qualities were not supplied. Genomic DNA was isolated from the sorted cells so that the TCRbeta CDR3 region could be sequenced. The immunoSEQ Assay was used for sequencing of TCRbeta CDR3 regions. Drawn from immuneACCESS, this table holds only the in-frame rearrangements with V and J called that TCRdb kept. Clones are partly lost; checked studies trace under half to an unresolved V gene and leave the rest unexplained. The sample contains over 50,000 clones, 80% to 95% of them found a single time. The ten largest make up roughly 25% of the sample. V is pared back by 6 bases and J by 1 base, with 18 bases lying between the germline termini. From a lookup of the germline V gene, CDR1 and CDR2 are SNHLY and FYNNEI. Including cysteine and phenylalanine, the CDR3 has 16 amino acids. This entry keeps only the CDR3 DNA: 48 bases, framed from base 1.

The trial excluded patients who had a history of autoimmune disease or were on systemic immunosuppression. Peripheral blood for TCR sequencing was collected from all dose cohorts at baseline, on cycle 4 day 1, and on cycle 7 day 1. Samples were obtained from an open-label, multicenter, first-in-human phase I dose-escalation trial of ivuxolimab. Adults with locally advanced or metastatic head and neck squamous cell, hepatocellular, melanoma or renal cell carcinoma were enrolled in the trial. CD4+ and CD8+ T cells were sorted separately from peripheral blood before TCR sequencing. This specimen comes from a study of OX40 agonist ivuxolimab in advanced cancers. Notes on the research overall: Ivuxolimab was an agonistic, fully human IgG2 monoclonal antibody directed against OX40 (CD134), a costimulatory receptor. Partial responses occurred in three dose-escalation patients, of whom one had hepatocellular carcinoma and two had cutaneous melanoma. The monotherapy dose-escalation portion (N of about 57 patients) of the phase I ivuxolimab trial is reported in the paper. Of the roughly 51 patients in dose escalation, around 19 had hepatocellular carcinoma, some 15 had melanoma, 9 had renal cell carcinoma and 9 had head and neck cancer. Patients were allowed to have had prior anti-PD-1, anti-PD-L1 or anti-CTLA-4 therapy, and approximately 40% of the dose-escalation patients had been treated with checkpoint inhibitors. A male proportion of about 79% and a mean age of approximately 62 years, ranging from 23 to 79, were recorded for the dose-escalation cohort. Peripheral TCRbeta sequencing aimed to test whether ivuxolimab altered TCR sequence diversity and caused clonal T-cell expansion. Intravenous ivuxolimab was administered to patients every 2 weeks at six dose levels: 0.01, 0.1, 0.3, 1.5, 3 and 10 mg/kg. Study-wide findings and limitations: After ivuxolimab, more expanded clones were found on average in CD8+ T cells than in CD4+ T cells. Which antigens the clonally expanded peripheral T cells were specific for was not determined. Low levels of normalized T-cell clonal expansion were also seen in some patients who did not respond. In partial responders in the 0.1-3.0 mg/kg groups, normalized peripheral clonal expansion was found to be among the lowest, especially among CD8+ T cells. At doses from 0.1 to 3.0 mg/kg, clonal expansion was seen in both CD4+ and CD8+ blood T cells between baseline and week 6.

The chain employs TRBV2 and TRBJ1-1, with the D gene not confidently named. Sequences were derived from CD4+ or CD8+ T cells sorted from blood, sampled in a trial of the OX40 agonist ivuxolimab. This receptor was obtained from an adult with an advanced solid tumor such as melanoma, head and neck, liver or kidney cancer. The CDR3 sequence is CASRITPTEPNTEAFF. The DNA sequence is given as TGTGCCAGCAGGATTACCCCCACGGAGCCGAACACTGAAGCTTTCTTT.